This TCR beta chain was retrieved from a study of somatic mutations in cytotoxic T cells in rheumatoid arthritis. About the research overall: Blood from the patient (approximately 30 ml EDTA) was drawn right after diagnosis, pretreatment.

With respect to this clone: Its antigen is not known.

Study-wide results and limits: The clonality of CD8+ T cells was not significantly different between rheumatoid arthritis patients and age-matched healthy controls. The authors did not know the antigen targets of the expanded CD8+ clones.

Germline V gives CDR1 PRHDT, CDR2 FYEKMQ (reference sequence). The CDR3 sequence is 17 residues long. The trim removed 2 bases at V and 4 bases at J, leaving 11 bases unmatched. The table came from immunoSEQ multiplex PCR; TCRdb's copy has only in-frame clones and leaves some out. The sample carries roughly 4,500 clones, about nine tenths recorded once. The rearrangement joins TRBV13 to TRBJ2-1; 7 bases fit TRBD2. Sequenced sample: CD8+ T cells sorted from blood. This clonotype was sampled from a woman in her sixties or seventies with rheumatoid arthritis. The CDR3 protein is CASSLLIAGEGYNEQFF. Written as DNA, the CDR3 is TGTGCCAGCAGCTTATTGATTGCGGGAGAAGGATACAATGAGCAGTTCTTC.